A single sample gave rise to the 12 T cell receptor beta chains below, sequenced in a study of response to subunit inactivated influenza vaccine. TCRdb re-analysed the RT-PCR reads in MiXCR, keeping a single row per CDR3 protein. The sample lists 750,000 to 850,000 distinct CDR3 sequences, under 20% occurring once. The sample in question was PBMCs from blood, obtained about 5 days after vaccination. These receptor sequences come from a man aged 45 to 65 who received an inactivated influenza vaccine.

This clonotype was seen only a few times. The rearrangement links TRBV5-1 to TRBJ2-3; 13 bases agree with TRBD2. Germline V gene sequence: CDR1 SGHRS, CDR2 YFSETQ. The CDR3 sequence is 16 residues long. V shed 3 bases and J 2 bases; nucleotides not matched to a gene: 3. The CDR3: CASSSGTSGNTDTQYF. CDR3 sequence (DNA): TGCGCCAGCAGCTCAGGGACTAGCGGGAACACAGATACGCAGTATTTT.

The sample holds a few counts of this clonotype. The chain joins TRBV6-5 to TRBJ2-4; D is unclear. Germline lookup yields CDR1 MNHEY and CDR2 SVGAGI. The CDR3 is made up of 15 amino acids. V lost 5 bases and J lost 7, with 18 bases in between. The CDR3 here is CASSTLRSVRNIQYF. CDR3 bases: TGTGCCAGCAGTACTCTCCGTTCGGTTCGTAACATTCAGTACTTC.

The genes are TRBV24-1 and TRBJ2-1, with D possibly called TRBD1 or TRBD2 (5 bases each). The CDR3 consists of 14 residues. V lost 3 bases and J 8 bases, leaving 13 bases between the germline ends. From germline, CDR1 is KGHDR and CDR2 SFDVKD. The CDR3 bases are TGTGCCACCAGTGATCTGGGTAGGGGAGATGAGCAGTTCTTC. It encodes CATSDLGRGDEQFF.

This clonotype came up a few times. This CDR3 reads CASSYVETYEQYF. CDR3 nucleotides: TGTGCCAGCAGTTACGTTGAGACCTACGAGCAGTACTTC. The rearrangement links TRBV12-3 or TRBV12-4 to TRBJ2-7; D gene unclear. The CDR3 runs 13 residues. V gave up 4 bases and J gave up 2 bases, with 9 bases separating them.

This clonotype has more than one count but fewer than ten. This rearrangement joins TRBV6-6 to TRBJ1-1, with no clear D. In germline, CDR1 is MNHNY, CDR2 SVGAGI (reference sequence). V was clipped by 6 bases and J by 0 bases, with 8 bases between them. The CDR3 length is 13 residues. The CDR3 coding sequence is TGTGCCAGCAGGCGGAACATGAACACTGAAGCTTTCTTT. Protein product: CASRRNMNTEAFF.

The V gene is TRBV5-1, the J gene TRBJ2-7; TRBD1 aligns across 9 bases. Germline lookup yields CDR1 SGHRS and CDR2 YFSETQ. V lost 2 bases and J lost 3; bases outside the gene matches: 12. The CDR3 has 17 residues. The CDR3 here is CASSLYFSGQGFYEQYF. The CDR3, as DNA: TGCGCCAGCAGCTTATATTTTTCGGGACAGGGATTCTACGAGCAGTACTTC.

This clonotype was observed a handful of times. This chain uses TRBV29-1 with TRBJ2-1; perhaps D is TRBD1 or TRBD2 (5 bases each). Trimming left V 6 bases short and J 4 bases short, with 16 bases between. The CDR3 has 14 residues. CDR1 SQVTM and CDR2 ANQGSEA come from the germline V gene. The CDR3 loop reads CSVRGPWSYNEQFF. The CDR3 coding sequence is TGCAGCGTGAGGGGACCCTGGTCTTACAATGAGCAGTTCTTC.

This clonotype was found a few times. The chain combines TRBV9 with TRBJ2-7; no firm D call. V was cut by 3 bases and J by 3 bases, with 7 bases left in between. CDR3 size: 12 residues. Germline CDR1 and CDR2: SGDLS and YYNGEE. CDR3 residues: CASSAGNYEQYF. The CDR3 DNA is TGTGCCAGCAGCGCCGGAAACTACGAGCAGTACTTC.

In regard to this clonotype: At one boundary the junction diverges from the germline segment, which might be a read error. The rearrangement uses TRBV4-3 and TRBJ2-7; D is perhaps TRBD1 (6 bases). Germline CDR1 is LGHNA and CDR2 is YSLEER. CDR3 length: 14 amino acids. The chain's CDR3 is CASRQDVRGYEQYF. The DNA of the CDR3 is TGCGCCAGCAGGCAAGATGTCAGGGGCTACGAGCAGTACTTC.

This clonotype was seen more than once but under ten times. This sequence joins TRBV4-2 and TRBJ2-2; D call uncertain. Germline CDR1 is LGHNA and CDR2 is YNFKEQ. The V gene lost 0 bases and the J gene lost 1 base, with 12 bases spanning the gap. The length of the CDR3 is 17 residues. CDR3 bases: TGTGCCAGCAGCCAAGATACCTGGGTCCTGAACACCGGGGAGCTGTTTTTT. Its protein product is CASSQDTWVLNTGELFF.

The chain recombines TRBV11-1 with TRBJ2-3; 10 positions match TRBD2. The length of the CDR3 is 18 residues. CDR1 and CDR2 from the germline V gene are SGHAT and FQDESV (reference sequence). V was clipped by 5 bases and J by 2 bases; unmatched bases: 13. This chain's CDR3 is CASSQRWGGTSDTDTQYF. The CDR3 DNA sequence: TGTGCCAGCAGCCAGAGGTGGGGCGGGACTAGCGACACAGATACGCAGTATTTT.

Many counts were recorded for this clonotype. CDR3 coding DNA: TGCAGCGCCGACGGGGATGGGGGGCCGAGCATCACAGATACGCAGTATTTT. Protein sequence: CSADGDGGPSITDTQYF. The chain joins TRBV29-1 to TRBJ2-3, with D tentatively TRBD1 or TRBD2 (6 bases each). Between the trimmed V and J ends, which lost 7 bases and 2 bases, there was a span of 25 bases. The germline V gene has CDR1 SQVTM and CDR2 ANQGSEA. The CDR3 loop spans 17 amino acids.